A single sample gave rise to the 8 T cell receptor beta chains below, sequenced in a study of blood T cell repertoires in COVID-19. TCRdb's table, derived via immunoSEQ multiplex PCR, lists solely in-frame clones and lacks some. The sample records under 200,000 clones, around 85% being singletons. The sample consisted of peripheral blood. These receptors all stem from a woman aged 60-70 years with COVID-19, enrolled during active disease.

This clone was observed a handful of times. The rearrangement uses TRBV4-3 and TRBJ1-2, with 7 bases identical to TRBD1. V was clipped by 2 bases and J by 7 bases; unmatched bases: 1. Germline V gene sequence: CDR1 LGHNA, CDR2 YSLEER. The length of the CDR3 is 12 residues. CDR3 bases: TGCGCCAGCAGCCAAACAGGGGCTGGCTACACCTTC. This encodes CASSQTGAGYTF.

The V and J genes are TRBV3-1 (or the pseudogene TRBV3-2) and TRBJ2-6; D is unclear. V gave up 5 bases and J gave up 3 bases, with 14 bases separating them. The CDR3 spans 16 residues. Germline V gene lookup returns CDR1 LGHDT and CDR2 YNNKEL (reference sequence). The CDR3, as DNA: TGTGCCAGCAGCTCCCGACATGTCCGTGGGGCCAACGTCCTGACTTTC. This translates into CASSSRHVRGANVLTF.

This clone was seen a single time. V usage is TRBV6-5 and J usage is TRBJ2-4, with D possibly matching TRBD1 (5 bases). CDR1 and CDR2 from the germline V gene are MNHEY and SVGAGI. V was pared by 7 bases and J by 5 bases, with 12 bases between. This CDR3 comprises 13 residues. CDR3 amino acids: CASTGQGQNIQYF. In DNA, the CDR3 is TGTGCCAGCACAGGGCAGGGCCAAAACATTCAGTACTTC.

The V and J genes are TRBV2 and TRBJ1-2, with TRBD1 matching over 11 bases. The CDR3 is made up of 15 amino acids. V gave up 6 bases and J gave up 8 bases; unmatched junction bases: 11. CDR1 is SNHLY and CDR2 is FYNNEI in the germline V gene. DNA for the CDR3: TGTGCCAGCAGGTTCCGGGACAGGGGGTCGGAAGGCTACACCTTC. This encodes CASRFRDRGSEGYTF.

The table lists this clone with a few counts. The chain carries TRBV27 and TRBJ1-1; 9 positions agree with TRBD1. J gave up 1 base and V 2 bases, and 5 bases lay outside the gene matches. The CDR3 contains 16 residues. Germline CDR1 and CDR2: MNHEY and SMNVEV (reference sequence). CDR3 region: CASSLGTGWGNTEAFF. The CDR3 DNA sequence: TGTGCCAGCAGTTTAGGGACAGGGTGGGGGAACACTGAAGCTTTCTTT.

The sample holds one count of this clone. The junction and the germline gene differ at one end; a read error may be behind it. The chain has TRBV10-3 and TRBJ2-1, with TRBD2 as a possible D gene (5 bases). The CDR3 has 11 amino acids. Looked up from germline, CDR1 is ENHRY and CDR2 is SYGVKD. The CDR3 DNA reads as TGTGCCATCAGTGAGTCGATAGCGCAGCTCTTC. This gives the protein CAISESIAQLF.

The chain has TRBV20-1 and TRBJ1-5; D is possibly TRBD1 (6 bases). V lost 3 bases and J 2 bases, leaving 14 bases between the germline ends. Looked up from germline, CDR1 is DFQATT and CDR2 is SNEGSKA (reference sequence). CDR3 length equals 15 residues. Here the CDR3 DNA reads TGCAGTGCTAGTAGGGGGTGGTTAGGCAATCAGCCCCAGCATTTT. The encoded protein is CSASRGWLGNQPQHF.

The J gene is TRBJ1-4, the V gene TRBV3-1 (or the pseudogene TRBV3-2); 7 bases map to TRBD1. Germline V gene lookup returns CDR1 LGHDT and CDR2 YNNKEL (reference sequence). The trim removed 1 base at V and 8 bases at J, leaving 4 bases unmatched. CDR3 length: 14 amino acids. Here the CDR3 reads CASSQGQGGEKLFF. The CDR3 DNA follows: TGTGCCAGCAGCCAAGGACAGGGTGGGGAAAAACTGTTTTTT.